This TCR beta chain was sequenced in a study of prognosis after radiotherapy for stage I lung cancer. Study overall: Four to six patients had oligometastatic NSCLC after surgical resection of the primary tumor, and 13 to 15 had newly diagnosed primary stage I lung tumors. All of the patients with non-small cell lung cancer, including 7 who had refused surgery, were considered to be medically inoperable.

It was by two-round multiplex PCR that TCR beta CDR3 was amplified from genomic DNA. Initially, in first-round PCR, primers specific to each TRBV and TRBJ gene were used. TCRdb reprocessed the multiplex PCR reads via MiXCR and lists one record per CDR3 protein. The sample lists 20,000 to 30,000 distinct CDR3 sequences; about 40% were seen once. Broader study findings: Metastatic and non-metastatic patients reportedly diverged in TRBV and TRBJ gene usage.

Trimming cost V 7 bases and J 1 base, with 9 bases left between them. There are 13 residues in the CDR3. CDR1 is KGHDR, CDR2 SFDVKD, per germline. CT and PET/CT showed node-negative disease in all patients, none of whom had received prior chemotherapy or radiotherapy or had other malignancies. This clonotype was seen many times. The antigen is undetermined. The sample in question was PBMCs, obtained before or after stereotactic body radiation therapy (not recorded which). This chain links TRBV24-1 with TRBJ2-5; tentative D call: TRBD1 (6 bases). This receptor was obtained from a donor over 45 with non-small cell lung cancer. The CDR3 protein is CATRDSRQETQYF. CDR3 sequence (DNA): TGTGCCACCAGGGACAGCCGCCAAGAGACCCAGTACTTC.